The next 15 T cell receptor beta chains were all read from a single sample in a study of blood T cell repertoires in COVID-19. Generated by immunoSEQ multiplex PCR, the TCRdb table keeps only in-frame clones and is missing some. The sample carries 350,000 to 550,000 clones, about 89% recorded once. The material sequenced was peripheral blood. The source is a woman in her twenties or thirties with acute or convalescent COVID-19.

This clone was seen only once. The chain recombines TRBV29-1 with TRBJ2-7; no firm D call. Trimming removed 6 bases at V and 6 bases at J, with 12 bases between. From germline, CDR1 is SQVTM and CDR2 ANQGSEA. This CDR3 comprises 11 residues. The DNA for the CDR3 is TGCAGCGTAACGGGTACCAGCGAGCAGTACTTC. Encoded protein: CSVTGTSEQYF.

This clone was observed a few times. The chain recombines TRBV2 with TRBJ1-3, with no clear D. The V gene's germline CDR1 is SNHLY and CDR2 FYNNEI. V lost 4 bases to trimming and J lost 6 bases, with 4 bases between them. The CDR3 runs to 11 residues. DNA of the CDR3: TGTGCCAGCAGTGCAGAAAACACCATATATTTT. It specifies CASSAENTIYF.

This chain joins TRBV30 and TRBJ2-7; TRBD1 might be the D (6 bases). This CDR3 spans 15 amino acids. From germline, CDR1 is GTSNPN and CDR2 SVGIG (reference sequence). Trimming stripped 4 bases from V and 2 bases from J, with 18 bases between. As DNA, the CDR3 is TGTGCCTGGACCCGTTTAGGGGACAACACCTACGAGCAGTACTTC. This gives the protein CAWTRLGDNTYEQYF.

The gene calls are TRBV4-1 and TRBJ2-2; 11 nucleotides agree with TRBD1. Per the germline V gene, CDR1 is MGHRA and CDR2 is YSYEKL. J gave up 4 bases and V 6 bases, and 4 bases lay outside the gene matches. The CDR3 spans 15 residues. This CDR3 reads CASRIGTGGTGELFF. The CDR3 DNA is TGCGCCAGCAGGATCGGGACAGGGGGCACCGGGGAGCTGTTTTTT.

This chain connects TRBV29-1 to TRBJ1-2, with a weak D call TRBD1 (6 bases). CDR1 SQVTM and CDR2 ANQGSEA come from the germline V gene. The CDR3 runs to 12 residues. The V and J ends lost 5 bases and 7 bases respectively, with 14 bases between them. The CDR3 region is CSVSSGGLGYTF. The CDR3 bases are TGCAGCGTTTCTTCGGGGGGCCTTGGCTACACCTTC.

The chain recombines TRBV5-1 with TRBJ1-2; D is perhaps TRBD1 (5 bases). V was clipped by 6 bases and J by 6 bases, with 21 bases between them. Germline loops: CDR1 SGHRS, CDR2 YFSETQ. CDR3 length equals 15 residues. This CDR3 is CASTPLGQGIDGYTF. The CDR3 bases are TGCGCCAGCACCCCCCTTGGGCAGGGAATCGATGGCTACACCTTC.

The chain uses TRBV19 and TRBJ1-5; TRBD1 aligns across 9 bases. V lost 3 bases to trimming and J lost 8 bases; unmatched junction nucleotides: 5. The CDR3 spans 14 residues. The germline CDR1 and CDR2 sequences are LNHDA and SQIVND (reference sequence). CDR3 amino acids: CASSIRTGDKPQHF. The CDR3 DNA follows: TGTGCCAGTAGTATCCGGACAGGGGATAAGCCCCAGCATTTT.

This chain uses TRBV7-9 with TRBJ1-5; TRBD1 might be the D (5 bases). The ends were cut back, 5 bases at V and 1 base at J, with 9 bases in the middle. CDR3 size: 14 residues. CDR1 and CDR2 from the germline V gene are SEHNR and FQNEAQ (reference sequence). The CDR3 is CASSPGDSNQPQHF. CDR3 nucleotide sequence: TGTGCCAGCAGCCCGGGGGACAGCAATCAGCCCCAGCATTTT.

This clone was found once. The chain joins TRBV10-3 to TRBJ1-3; D might be TRBD1 (6 bases). The CDR3 is 18 residues long. V lost 0 bases, J lost 0 bases, and 15 bases lay in between. CDR1 and CDR2 from the germline V gene are ENHRY and SYGVKD. CDR3: CAISESTTGISSGNTIYF. The CDR3 nucleotides are TGTGCCATCAGTGAGTCGACCACAGGGATCTCCTCTGGAAACACCATATATTTT.

This chain uses TRBV6-5 with TRBJ2-7; D gene ambiguous. This CDR3 region has 13 residues. V lost 8 bases and J lost 0, with 11 bases in between. Germline V lookup: CDR1 MNHEY, CDR2 SVGAGI. The CDR3: CASQYLFSYEQYF. The CDR3 nucleotides read TGTGCCAGCCAGTATTTATTCTCCTACGAGCAGTACTTC.

The rearrangement uses TRBV10-2 and TRBJ2-2; 14 positions match TRBD2. The CDR3 contains 16 residues. Germline CDR1 WSHSY, CDR2 SAAADI. J lost 5 bases, V lost 6 bases, and 5 bases had no gene match. The CDR3 region is CASRPTSGGATGELFF. CDR3 DNA sequence: TGCGCCAGCAGACCGACTAGCGGGGGGGCTACCGGGGAGCTGTTTTTT.

The chain employs TRBV6-4 and TRBJ2-2; D possibly corresponds to TRBD1 (5 bases). The CDR3 totals 15 residues. Germline assignment: CDR1 MRHNA and CDR2 SNTAGT. V lost 0 bases and J 4 bases, leaving 9 bases between the germline ends. CDR3 loop: CASSDSRQGTGELFF. CDR3 sequence (DNA): TGTGCCAGCAGTGACTCGAGGCAGGGCACCGGGGAGCTGTTTTTT.

This chain joins TRBV6-6 and TRBJ2-5, with D possibly being TRBD2 (7 bases). Germline V lookup: CDR1 MNHNY, CDR2 SVGAGI (reference sequence). The CDR3 sequence is 16 residues long. V was cut by 2 bases and J by 4 bases, with 17 bases left in between. Here the CDR3 reads CASSYSGTPIRETQYF. In DNA, the CDR3 is TGTGCCAGCAGTTACAGCGGGACACCTATCCGAGAGACCCAGTACTTC.

V is TRBV3-1 (or the pseudogene TRBV3-2) and J is TRBJ1-2; D call uncertain. V dropped 3 bases and J dropped 0 bases, with 11 bases sitting between them. The CDR3 is 15 amino acids. Germline V CDR1 and CDR2: LGHDT, YNNKEL (reference sequence). CDR3 sequence reads: CASSQETEANYGYTF. In DNA, the CDR3 is TGTGCCAGCAGCCAGGAGACTGAAGCTAACTATGGCTACACCTTC.

V is TRBV3-1 (or the pseudogene TRBV3-2) and J is TRBJ2-5, with D perhaps TRBD2 (6 bases). V lost 1 base to trimming and J lost 7 bases, with 10 bases between them. Looked up from germline, CDR1 is LGHDT and CDR2 is YNNKEL (reference sequence). CDR3 length: 13 amino acids. CDR3 nucleotide sequence: TGTGCCAGCAGCCAAGGGGGGAGGAGGACCCAGTACTTC. It codes for CASSQGGRRTQYF.